The 19 T cell receptor beta chains in this list originate from one sample, sequenced in a study of CD8 T cells in acute hepatitis C reinfection (TCRdb year 2021). Library preparation was by the immunoSEQ multiplex PCR assay. TCRdb's version of the immuneACCESS table is confined to in-frame rearrangements and falls short of the full clone set. An unresolved V gene accounts for under half of the shortfall where checked; the remainder is of unknown origin. For this sample there are approximately 40,000 clones; 80% to 90% appear just once. The ten largest clones take up over 9.5% of the sample. Sample time point, as interpreted from the label and publication: naive CD8 control sorted from an acute-time-point sample. The source material was naive CD8+ T cells from PBMCs. The cell subset or site label, read with the paper, signifies: sorted total naive CD45RO-negative CD8+ T cells. The source is a woman aged 18-30 years who spontaneously cleared hepatitis C infection.

The chain couples TRBV7-9 to TRBJ2-2, with D perhaps TRBD1 or TRBD2 (5 bases each). The germline V and J ends were trimmed by 5 bases and 1 base, with 14 bases remaining between them. This CDR3 region has 16 residues. CDR1 is SEHNR, CDR2 FQNEAQ, per germline (reference sequence). CDR3 residues: CASSPRDDRNTGELFF. CDR3 in DNA: TGTGCCAGCAGCCCCAGGGACGATCGGAACACCGGGGAGCTGTTTTTT.

The chain has TRBV5-6 and TRBJ2-5, with 7 bases lining up with TRBD1. This CDR3 comprises 16 residues. The trim removed 1 base at V and 4 bases at J, leaving 10 bases unmatched. Germline CDR1 is SGHDT and CDR2 is YYEEEE. CDR3 coding DNA: TGTGCCAGCAGCTTGATCGCCACAGGGGTCGGAGAGACCCAGTACTTC. It encodes CASSLIATGVGETQYF.

The sample holds a few counts of this clone. This chain's CDR3 is CASSLGTANEQFF. In DNA form, the CDR3 reads TGTGCCAGCAGCTTAGGGACGGCCAATGAGCAGTTCTTC. The chain couples TRBV11-3 to TRBJ2-1; D not resolved. The CDR3 runs to 13 residues. The germline CDR1 and CDR2 sequences are SGHNT and YENEEA. V dropped 1 base and J dropped 6 bases, with 7 bases sitting between them.

The CDR3 spells CASTKGVWTDTEAFF. CDR3 nucleotide sequence: TGCGCCAGCACCAAGGGGGTTTGGACCGACACTGAAGCTTTCTTT. The chain has TRBV5-1 and TRBJ1-1, with TRBD1 as a possible D gene (6 bases). This CDR3 region has 15 residues. V was trimmed by 6 bases and J by 3 bases, leaving 18 bases between them. Germline V gives CDR1 SGHRS, CDR2 YFSETQ. The variable domain in full, with the rest retrieved from reference TRBV5-1 and TRBJ1-1, is KAGVTQTPRYLIKTRGQQVTLSCSPISGHRSVSWYQQTPGQGLQFLFEYFSETQRNKGNFPGRFSGRQFSNSRSEMNVSTLELGDSALYLCASTKGVWTDTEAFFGQGTRLTVV.

This chain uses TRBV13 with TRBJ2-1; 7 bases are shared with TRBD2. The CDR3 is 15 amino acids. CDR1 and CDR2 (germline): PRHDT, FYEKMQ (reference sequence). V shed 8 bases, J shed 6 bases, and the junction held 13 bases outside the gene matches. The CDR3 nucleotides read TGTGCCAGCGGGGAACTATGGCGGGAGTCCAATGAGCAGTTCTTC. Amino acids: CASGELWRESNEQFF.

J is TRBJ2-3 and V is TRBV29-1; D uncertain. Germline loops: CDR1 SQVTM, CDR2 ANQGSEA. With 3 bases removed from V and 2 bases from J, the gap between germline ends came to 9 bases. This CDR3 contains 13 residues. The CDR3 protein is CSVDSTATDTQYF. DNA of the CDR3: TGCAGCGTTGACTCTACGGCCACAGATACGCAGTATTTT.

The gene calls are TRBV6-5 and TRBJ2-1, with TRBD2 as a possible D gene (5 bases). The CDR3 sequence is 15 residues long. Trimming took off 1 base at V and 4 bases at J, with 11 bases between the two ends. Germline V gene data show CDR1 as MNHEY and CDR2 as SVGAGI. The CDR3 DNA reads TGTGCCAGCAGTTACTTGGCCGGGGTTTACAATGAGCAGTTCTTC. Protein product: CASSYLAGVYNEQFF.

The chain recombines TRBV6-1 with TRBJ2-7, with a possible D match to TRBD1 (7 bases). In germline, CDR1 is MNHNS, CDR2 SASEGT. Deletions cut 4 bases from V and 5 bases from J, with 18 bases between. The CDR3 is 15 residues long. The CDR3 DNA sequence: TGTGCCAGCAGTGCCGCTGACAGGGACTTGGACGAGCAGTACTTC. Protein product: CASSAADRDLDEQYF.

This clone came up a few times. The chain couples TRBV19 to TRBJ1-1; D not resolved. V was shortened by 7 bases and J by 0 bases, with 9 bases between the two germline ends. The CDR3 covers 13 residues. Germline CDR1 reads LNHDA; CDR2 reads SQIVND (reference sequence). For the CDR3, the DNA is TGTGCCAGTACGGGTATATTGAACACTGAAGCTTTCTTT. Protein product: CASTGILNTEAFF.

The gene calls are TRBV9 and TRBJ1-4; D unclear. The germline gives CDR1 SGDLS, CDR2 YYNGEE. There are 13 residues in the CDR3. V was trimmed by 3 bases and J by 4 bases, leaving 7 bases between them. CDR3 bases: TGTGCCAGCAGCGGTGACGTTAATGAAAAACTGTTTTTT. It specifies CASSGDVNEKLFF. Using reference TRBV9 and TRBJ1-4 for the parts outside the CDR3, the full variable domain is DSGVTQTPKHLITATGQRVTLRCSPRSGDLSVYWYQQSLDQGLQFLIQYYNGEERAKGNILERFSAQQFPDLHSELNLSSLELGDSALYFCASSGDVNEKLFFGSGTQLSVL.

The genes are TRBV9 and TRBJ1-3, with D unresolved. V was trimmed by 3 bases and J by 2 bases, leaving 12 bases between them. From germline, CDR1 is SGDLS and CDR2 YYNGEE. This CDR3 is built from 15 residues. The CDR3 sequence: CASSATPPTGNTIYF. The DNA of the CDR3 is TGTGCCAGCAGCGCCACCCCCCCCACTGGAAACACCATATATTTT. The entire variable domain, with the rest obtained from reference TRBV9 and TRBJ1-3, is as follows: DSGVTQTPKHLITATGQRVTLRCSPRSGDLSVYWYQQSLDQGLQFLIQYYNGEERAKGNILERFSAQQFPDLHSELNLSSLELGDSALYFCASSATPPTGNTIYFGEGSWLTVV.

The chain joins TRBV29-1 to TRBJ2-3, with D hard to call. Germline V gives CDR1 SQVTM, CDR2 ANQGSEA. CDR3 size: 16 residues. V was clipped by 3 bases and J by 2 bases, with 18 bases between them. The CDR3 is CSVDEDAVTHTDTQYF. The CDR3 bases are TGCAGCGTTGACGAGGACGCGGTAACTCACACAGATACGCAGTATTTT.

The rearrangement links TRBV14 to TRBJ2-1, with 11 bases aligning to TRBD2. This CDR3 comprises 12 residues. Germline V CDR1 and CDR2: SGHDN, FVKESK. V shed 5 bases and J 13 bases; nucleotides not matched to a gene: 4. The chain's CDR3 is CASSVSGRAQFF. CDR3 nucleotides: TGTGCCAGCAGCGTTAGCGGGAGGGCCCAGTTCTTC.

The chain links TRBV6-1 to TRBJ1-2; D is perhaps TRBD1 (6 bases). V dropped 8 bases and J dropped 5 bases, with 18 bases sitting between them. Per the germline V gene, CDR1 is MNHNS and CDR2 is SASEGT. The CDR3 is 14 amino acids. CDR3 nucleotide sequence: TGTGCCAGCGGGTACAGGGTGAATCTTTATGGCTACACCTTC. Translated, it gives CASGYRVNLYGYTF.

The table lists this clone with a count of one. V gene TRBV4-1 combines with J gene TRBJ2-7; D unresolved. V was trimmed by 0 bases and J by 0 bases, leaving 6 bases between them. The CDR3 runs 14 residues. CDR1 is MGHRA, CDR2 YSYEKL, per germline. The CDR3 DNA reads TGCGCCAGCAGCCAAGAGTACTCCTCCTACGAGCAGTACTTC. Encoded protein: CASSQEYSSYEQYF.

V gene TRBV7-9 combines with J gene TRBJ2-2; 13 nucleotides agree with TRBD2. The trim removed 11 bases at V and 3 bases at J, leaving 15 bases unmatched. Germline CDR1 reads SEHNR; CDR2 reads FQNEAQ (reference sequence). The CDR3 is 18 residues long. CDR3 DNA sequence: TGTGCCTGGCGAAAAACTAGCGGGAGGGCCTTCGACACCGGGGAGCTGTTTTTT. Its protein product is CAWRKTSGRAFDTGELFF.

The chain is built from TRBV19 and TRBJ1-5, with unresolved D. Germline CDR1 and CDR2: LNHDA and SQIVND (reference sequence). This CDR3 spans 13 amino acids. The V gene lost 6 bases and the J gene lost 5 bases, with 11 bases spanning the gap. CDR3 region: CASRLRTDQPQHF. CDR3 DNA sequence: TGTGCCAGTAGACTCCGTACGGATCAGCCCCAGCATTTT.

V is TRBV7-9 and J is TRBJ2-1; D not resolved. Germline CDR1 SEHNR, CDR2 FQNEAQ (reference sequence). CDR3 length: 12 amino acids. Deletions cut 6 bases from V and 7 bases from J, with 10 bases between. The CDR3 sequence: CASSPANNEQFF. CDR3 sequence (DNA): TGTGCCAGCAGTCCCGCCAATAATGAGCAGTTCTTC.

The V gene is TRBV25-1, the J gene TRBJ2-3; D possibly corresponds to TRBD1 (5 bases). Trimming removed 6 bases at V and 0 bases at J, with 10 bases between. Germline V gene data show CDR1 as MGHDK and CDR2 as SYGVNS. This CDR3 has 14 amino acids. The CDR3 spells CASRDGASTDTQYF. The CDR3, as DNA: TGTGCCAGCAGGGATGGGGCCAGCACAGATACGCAGTATTTT.